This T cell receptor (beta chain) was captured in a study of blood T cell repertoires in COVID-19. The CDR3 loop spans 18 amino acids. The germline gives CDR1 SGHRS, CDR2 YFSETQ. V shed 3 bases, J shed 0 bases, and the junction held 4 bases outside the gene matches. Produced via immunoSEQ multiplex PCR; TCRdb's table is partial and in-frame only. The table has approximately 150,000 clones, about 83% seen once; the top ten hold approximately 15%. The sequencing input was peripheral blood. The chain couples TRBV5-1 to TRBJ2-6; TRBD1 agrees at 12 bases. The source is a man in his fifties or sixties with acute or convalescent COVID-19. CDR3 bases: TGCGCCAGCAGCTGGGGGACAGGGGGCTACTCTGGGGCCAACGTCCTGACTTTC. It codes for CASSWGTGGYSGANVLTF.